Included here is one T cell receptor beta chain sequence, with context. Roughly 0.45 to 1 ug RNA was reverse transcribed with random hexamers. Each CDR3 protein is one row after TCRdb ran MiXCR on the immunoSEQ multiplex PCR reads. The sample includes around 180,000 distinct CDR3 sequences, nearly 97% seen only once; the top ten take approximately 0.09%. In germline, CDR1 is DFQATT, CDR2 SNEGSKA (reference sequence). The CDR3 consists of 13 residues. The V and J ends lost 0 bases and 0 bases respectively, with 3 bases between them. This sample was taken from a study of CD8 T cells in Susac syndrome. Sequenced input: CD4+ T cells from PBMCs. The receptor was isolated from a human donor with multiple sclerosis. This chain uses TRBV20-1 with TRBJ1-3; no firm D call. CDR3 bases: TGCAGTGCTAGAGATAACTCTGGAAACACCATATATTTT. It codes for CSARDNSGNTIYF.